The 18 T cell receptor beta chains reported below all come from one sample, sequenced in a study of shared clonotypes between healthy human individuals. Assay used: immunoSEQ multiplex PCR; TCRdb lists only in-frame clones, some missing. The sample consists of fewer than 600,000 clones, around 76% of them appearing once. Source material: PBMCs. Every receptor here comes from a woman in her 40s in good health. Some clones in this sample may be carry-over from other donors' samples.

J is TRBJ2-2 and V is TRBV10-3; D call uncertain. Germline V CDR1 and CDR2: ENHRY, SYGVKD. This CDR3 contains 14 residues. The germline V and J ends were trimmed by 0 bases and 6 bases, with 8 bases remaining between them. The DNA for the CDR3 is TGTGCCATCAGTGAGTCTTTCGCGCCCGGGGAGCTGTTTTTT. It encodes CAISESFAPGELFF.

The chain is built from TRBV6-1 and TRBJ1-5; D ambiguous. Germline V gives CDR1 MNHNS, CDR2 SASEGT. V shed 5 bases and J shed 4 bases, with 15 bases lying between them. The CDR3 length is 15 residues. CDR3 protein: CASSPWTGQNQPQHF. The CDR3, as DNA: TGTGCCAGCAGTCCGTGGACCGGTCAAAATCAGCCCCAGCATTTT.

The chain links TRBV28 to TRBJ1-4, with D uncertain. CDR1 is MDHEN, CDR2 SYDVKM, per germline. The CDR3 runs 15 residues. Deletions cut 7 bases from V and 4 bases from J, with 16 bases between. The CDR3 spells CASTQTLSDNEKLFF. CDR3 nucleotide sequence: TGTGCCAGCACCCAGACGCTCTCAGATAATGAAAAACTGTTTTTT.

The count of this clone is one. CDR3 nucleotides: TGTGCCAGCAGTCCTCAGGACAGGGGTCAAGAGACCCAGTACTTC. Protein product: CASSPQDRGQETQYF. The chain has TRBV27 and TRBJ2-5, with 9 bases identical to TRBD1. This CDR3 region has 15 residues. Germline CDR1 is MNHEY and CDR2 is SMNVEV (reference sequence). The J segment lost 2 bases and the V segment lost 5 bases, leaving 6 bases of the junction unmatched.

The J gene is TRBJ2-1, the V gene TRBV19; 11 bases match TRBD1. The V segment lost 5 bases and the J segment 5 bases; nucleotides outside the gene matches: 8. Germline V gene sequence: CDR1 LNHDA, CDR2 SQIVND (reference sequence). The CDR3 length is 16 residues. CDR3 loop: CASSPRTGGLDNEQFF. The CDR3 DNA is TGTGCCAGTAGTCCTAGGACAGGGGGCTTAGACAATGAGCAGTTCTTC.

The chain carries TRBV7-9 and TRBJ1-4; D unclear. Germline lookup yields CDR1 SEHNR and CDR2 FQNEAQ (reference sequence). The CDR3 covers 14 residues. The germline V and J ends were trimmed by 3 bases and 3 bases, with 8 bases remaining between them. The CDR3 nucleotides are TGTGCCAGCAGCTTCGGCCAGCCTAATGAAAAACTGTTTTTT. Its translation is CASSFGQPNEKLFF. Looking up the rest from reference TRBV7-9 and TRBJ1-4 gives the full variable domain: DTGVSQNPRHKITKRGQNVTFRCDPISEHNRLYWYRQTLGQGPEFLTYFQNEAQLEKSRLLSDRFSAERPKGSFSTLEIQRTEQGDSAMYLCASSFGQPNEKLFFGSGTQLSVL.

This clone was seen more than once but under ten times. The gene calls are TRBV2 and TRBJ2-2; 7 bases align to TRBD2. The length of the CDR3 is 15 residues. Unmatched junction bases numbered 6, after V lost 4 bases and J lost 4 bases. The germline gives CDR1 SNHLY, CDR2 FYNNEI. The CDR3 bases are TGTGCCAGCAGTGTCGAGGGAGGGACCACCGGGGAGCTGTTTTTT. The encoded protein is CASSVEGGTTGELFF.

Only one count was recorded for this clone. The chain joins TRBV7-9 to TRBJ2-1; perhaps TRBD2 as D (6 bases). V lost 1 base and J lost 7, with 14 bases in between. The germline V gene encodes CDR1 SEHNR and CDR2 FQNEAQ (reference sequence). The CDR3 sequence is 15 residues long. CDR3 DNA: TGTGCCAGCAGCTTAGTAGGGACTGCGTGGAATGAGCAGTTCTTC. It specifies CASSLVGTAWNEQFF.

A single count supports this clone. This chain links TRBV7-3 with TRBJ2-2; no clear D. Looked up from germline, CDR1 is SGHTA and CDR2 is FQGTGA. The germline V and J ends were trimmed by 5 bases and 1 base, with 11 bases remaining between them. This CDR3 comprises 15 residues. The CDR3 spells CASSTSLGNTGELFF. In nucleotides, the CDR3 is TGTGCCAGCAGCACGAGTCTAGGGAACACCGGGGAGCTGTTTTTT.

The chain carries TRBV9 and TRBJ2-3, with D possibly TRBD2 on 6 matching bases. Germline lookup yields CDR1 SGDLS and CDR2 YYNGEE. The CDR3 runs to 14 residues. The V and J ends lost 2 bases and 2 bases respectively, with 9 bases between them. The CDR3 is CASSVGLDTDTQYF. In nucleotides, the CDR3 is TGTGCCAGCAGCGTGGGACTTGACACAGATACGCAGTATTTT.

V is TRBV9 and J is TRBJ1-5; no definite D call. The V gene lost 0 bases and the J gene lost 3 bases, with 10 bases spanning the gap. The CDR3 totals 15 residues. Germline CDR1 SGDLS, CDR2 YYNGEE. CDR3 coding DNA: TGTGCCAGCAGCGTAGGAGTGGGATACAATCAGCCCCAGCATTTT. This codes for CASSVGVGYNQPQHF.

The rearrangement uses TRBV28 and TRBJ1-2; D gene ambiguous. The CDR3 runs 12 residues. V was clipped by 7 bases and J by 8 bases, with 14 bases between them. Looked up from germline, CDR1 is MDHEN and CDR2 is SYDVKM. The CDR3 spells CASTSRVSGYTF. The CDR3 coding sequence is TGTGCCAGCACCTCCAGAGTTAGCGGCTACACCTTC.

The genes are TRBV7-6 and TRBJ2-5; D uncertain. The germline V gene has CDR1 SGHVS and CDR2 FNYEAQ. Trimming pared 2 bases from V and 1 base from J, leaving 11 bases between. The CDR3 covers 15 residues. The CDR3 DNA is TGTGCCAGCAGCTTAAGTGGCGGTCGCCAAGAGACCCAGTACTTC. Protein: CASSLSGGRQETQYF.

This clone has a single count. V usage is TRBV28 and J usage is TRBJ1-2; no firm D call. Trimming removed 0 bases at V and 2 bases at J, with 10 bases between. The CDR3 covers 15 residues. Per germline, CDR1 MDHEN and CDR2 SYDVKM. The CDR3 DNA reads as TGTGCCAGCAGTTTATGGTTGGAGGGAAACTATGGCTACACCTTC. Its translation is CASSLWLEGNYGYTF.

In regard to this clone: A much more abundant neighbour one base away suggests this may be a read error. Other DNA variants within this sample encode the same CDR3. The chain employs TRBV7-9 and TRBJ1-5; D is uncertain. Germline CDR1 SEHNR, CDR2 FQNEAQ (reference sequence). V lost 3 bases and J 2 bases, leaving 2 bases between the germline ends. The CDR3 is 12 amino acids. CDR3 sequence: CASSLGNQPQHF. The CDR3 nucleotides read TGTGCCAGCAGCTTGGGCAATCAGCCCCAGCATTTT.

Turning to this clone: Other DNA sequences in this sample translate to the same CDR3. V is TRBV5-1 and J is TRBJ2-3, with 9 nucleotides matching TRBD1. This CDR3 has 16 residues. CDR1 SGHRS and CDR2 YFSETQ come from the germline V gene. V shed 0 bases and J 2 bases; nucleotides not matched to a gene: 4. The CDR3 coding sequence is TGCGCCAGCAGCTTGGCGGGACAGGGAGCCACAGATACGCAGTATTTT. Translated: CASSLAGQGATDTQYF.

This clone appeared many times. The chain carries TRBV29-1 and TRBJ2-3; the D is unclear. The germline gives CDR1 SQVTM, CDR2 ANQGSEA. This CDR3 has 15 residues. The V gene lost 4 bases and the J gene lost 0 bases, with 14 bases spanning the gap. The CDR3 here is CSVGRPDSSTDTQYF. The CDR3 coding sequence is TGCAGCGTTGGACGGCCCGACTCTAGCACAGATACGCAGTATTTT.

This chain links TRBV27 with TRBJ2-2, with D hard to call. The CDR3 has 14 amino acids. Trimming shortened V by 3 bases and J by 5 bases, and 10 bases separated the two germline ends. Germline values: CDR1 MNHEY, CDR2 SMNVEV (reference sequence). The CDR3 loop reads CASSFLSQTGELFF. In DNA, the CDR3 is TGTGCCAGCAGTTTCCTAAGTCAGACCGGGGAGCTGTTTTTT.